The 15 T cell receptor beta chains presented below share a single source sample, sequenced in a study of blood T cell repertoires in COVID-19. Sequencing used immunoSEQ multiplex PCR; TCRdb keeps in-frame clones, though not all of them. Of approximately 170,000 clones listed, around 79% were seen once; the top ten hold 12%. Sequences were obtained from peripheral blood. These receptors were obtained from a woman aged 50 to 60 with acute or convalescent COVID-19.

The sample holds a few counts of this clone. This chain joins TRBV6-5 and TRBJ1-1, with a tentative D call TRBD1 (5 bases). The CDR3 is made up of 12 amino acids. Trimming left V 6 bases short and J 4 bases short, with 9 bases between. The V gene's germline CDR1 is MNHEY and CDR2 SVGAGI. The CDR3 DNA is TGTGCCAGCAGGCGACAGAGCACTGAAGCTTTCTTT. It yields the protein CASRRQSTEAFF.

This chain uses TRBV6-5 with TRBJ1-3; TRBD1 is a possible D gene (6 bases). V gave up 10 bases and J gave up 8 bases, with 21 bases separating them. The CDR3 totals 14 residues. Germline V gives CDR1 MNHEY, CDR2 SVGAGI. CDR3 nucleotide sequence: TGTGCCATTAGAACCCCAGGGGACGTCGACACCATATATTTT. Encoded protein: CAIRTPGDVDTIYF.

V gene TRBV28 combines with J gene TRBJ2-3; 8 positions match TRBD2. Per the germline V gene, CDR1 is MDHEN and CDR2 is SYDVKM. Trimming cost V 3 bases and J 2 bases; bases outside gene matches: 7. CDR3 length: 16 amino acids. In DNA, the CDR3 is TGTGCCAGCAGTTTCATCAGCGGGAGATTCACAGATACGCAGTATTTT. The encoded protein is CASSFISGRFTDTQYF.

This sequence joins TRBV27 and TRBJ1-6, with 8 bases identical to TRBD1. CDR3 length: 18 amino acids. Germline lookup yields CDR1 MNHEY and CDR2 SMNVEV (reference sequence). Germline trimming cut 6 bases from V and 3 bases from J; bases unmatched to any gene: 13. CDR3 loop: CASSHTADRGGYNSPLHF. In DNA form, the CDR3 reads TGTGCCAGCAGCCATACCGCAGACAGGGGCGGCTATAATTCACCCCTCCACTTT.

In this sample, this clone turned up a few times. V usage is TRBV11-2 and J usage is TRBJ2-7, with 12 bases fitting TRBD2. This CDR3 has 18 residues. With V trimmed by 3 bases and J by 0 bases, 9 bases remained unmatched. Germline CDR1 and CDR2: SGHAT and FQNNGV. CDR3 coding DNA: TGTGCCAGCAGCTTTAGTCTAGCGGGAGGGAAATCCTCCTACGAGCAGTACTTC. Protein sequence: CASSFSLAGGKSSYEQYF. Looking up the rest from reference TRBV11-2 and TRBJ2-7 gives the full variable domain: EAGVAQSPRYKIIEKRQSVAFWCNPISGHATLYWYQQILGQGPKLLIQFQNNGVVDDSQLPKDRFSAERLKGVDSTLKIQPAKLEDSAVYLCASSFSLAGGKSSYEQYFGPGTRLTVT.

The chain combines TRBV5-1 with TRBJ2-3; 9 positions match TRBD2. The V segment lost 1 base and the J segment 6 bases; nucleotides outside the gene matches: 6. CDR3 length: 15 residues. Looked up from germline, CDR1 is SGHRS and CDR2 is YFSETQ. The CDR3: CASSLLLAGVDTQYF. The CDR3 nucleotides read TGCGCCAGCAGCTTGCTGTTAGCGGGAGTGGATACGCAGTATTTT.

CDR3 sequence (DNA): TGTGCCAGCTGCCCCTCAAAGACAGTTTTCACCTACAATGAGCAGTTCTTC. This sequence encodes CASCPSKTVFTYNEQFF. The J gene is TRBJ2-1, the V gene TRBV6-2 or TRBV6-3; tentatively, D is TRBD1 (5 bases). V lost 8 bases to trimming and J lost 2 bases, with 22 bases between them. This CDR3 has 17 residues. Looked up from germline, CDR1 is MNHEY and CDR2 is SVGEGT.

This rearrangement joins TRBV6-2 or TRBV6-3 to TRBJ2-3; the D gene is possibly TRBD2 (6 bases). V was cut by 2 bases and J by 4 bases, with 10 bases left in between. The V gene's germline CDR1 is MNHEY and CDR2 SVGEGT. This CDR3 has 14 residues. The chain's CDR3 is CASSYVGGADTQYF. In DNA, the CDR3 is TGTGCCAGCAGTTACGTGGGAGGCGCAGATACGCAGTATTTT.

This clone was seen only once. The chain recombines TRBV18 with TRBJ2-7, with 9 bases matching TRBD1. CDR3 size: 15 residues. Germline loops: CDR1 KGHSH, CDR2 LQKENI. V trimming: 6 bases; J trimming: 2 bases; junction bases outside the gene matches: 8. This chain's CDR3 is CASSPSGTGTYEQYF. The CDR3, as DNA: TGTGCCAGCTCTCCCTCCGGGACAGGGACCTACGAGCAGTACTTC.

This chain joins TRBV19 and TRBJ1-2, with 10 bases identical to TRBD1. Looked up from germline, CDR1 is LNHDA and CDR2 is SQIVND (reference sequence). With 8 bases clipped from V and 6 bases from J, the junction kept 6 bases outside the gene matches. The CDR3 consists of 13 residues. The CDR3 loop is CASAGTGVHGYTF. The DNA of the CDR3 is TGTGCCAGTGCCGGGACAGGGGTACATGGCTACACCTTC.

The chain couples TRBV3-1 (or the pseudogene TRBV3-2) to TRBJ2-7, with TRBD2 identical over 11 bases. The CDR3 is 14 residues long. Germline assignment: CDR1 LGHDT and CDR2 YNNKEL (reference sequence). Trimming at V came to 3 bases and at J to 6 bases, leaving 4 bases not matched to a gene. The CDR3 nucleotides read TGTGCCAGCAGCCATAGCGGGGGGGCCTCCGAGCAGTACTTC. It translates to CASSHSGGASEQYF.

The V call is TRBV30, the J call TRBJ1-5; 7 positions match TRBD1. CDR1 and CDR2 (germline): GTSNPN, SVGIG (reference sequence). The CDR3 sequence is 15 residues long. V gave up 3 bases and J gave up 4 bases; unmatched junction bases: 9. In DNA, the CDR3 is TGTGCCTGGAGCGTGGGACAGTTGCCAAATCAGCCCCAGCATTTT. Residues: CAWSVGQLPNQPQHF.

The gene calls are TRBV2 and TRBJ1-3; D may be TRBD1 (6 bases). V was clipped by 2 bases and J by 1 base, with 15 bases between them. The CDR3 contains 17 residues. CDR1 and CDR2 (germline): SNHLY, FYNNEI. The CDR3 loop is CASSERPGAISGNTIYF. The CDR3 bases are TGTGCCAGCAGTGAAAGGCCAGGGGCAATATCTGGAAACACCATATATTTT. Full variable domain (missing parts from reference TRBV2 and TRBJ1-3): EPEVTQTPSHQVTQMGQEVILRCVPISNHLYFYWYRQILGQKVEFLVSFYNNEISEKSEIFDDQFSVERPDGSNFTLKIRSTKLEDSAMYFCASSERPGAISGNTIYFGEGSWLTVV.

The gene calls are TRBV19 and TRBJ2-5, with TRBD1 matching 7 bases. CDR1 LNHDA and CDR2 SQIVND come from the germline V gene (reference sequence). Trimming at V came to 5 bases and at J to 3 bases, leaving 9 bases not matched to a gene. CDR3 length equals 15 residues. The DNA of the CDR3 is TGTGCCAGTAGTCCAACCGACAGGGCCAAAGAGACCCAGTACTTC. Protein: CASSPTDRAKETQYF.

This chain links TRBV2 with TRBJ2-5; 7 bases are a match to TRBD2. This CDR3 spans 12 amino acids. The germline gives CDR1 SNHLY, CDR2 FYNNEI. With 6 bases clipped from V and 4 bases from J, the junction kept 2 bases outside the gene matches. CDR3 bases: TGTGCCAGCAGGCGGGGGTCAGAGACCCAGTACTTC. Translation: CASRRGSETQYF.